This T cell receptor beta chain is from a study of blood T cell repertoires in COVID-19. Study as a whole: From T cells, B-cell-depleted T cells, or PBMCs came the material, which was cDNA or gDNA.

The study recruited people aged roughly 18 to 100 years across 24 US areas. Data came from immunoSEQ multiplex PCR; TCRdb stores just in-frame clones and leaves some out. The table records approximately 180,000 clones, about 90% of them present only once. CDR3 size: 12 residues. Losses at the gene ends were 8 bases for V and 6 bases for J; bases not matched to a gene: 5. Germline V CDR1 and CDR2: SNHLY, FYNNEI. V usage is TRBV2 and J usage is TRBJ2-7; 9 nucleotides agree with TRBD2. Source material: PBMCs or T cells enriched from blood (not recorded which). The clonotype originates from a human donor with acute COVID-19. The donor label of this sample is uncertain. The CDR3 nucleotides are TGTGCCAGCGGGAGGACTAGCGTCGAGCAGTACTTC. Amino acids: CASGRTSVEQYF.